A single sample is the source of the 28 T cell receptor beta chains below, sequenced in a study of blood T cell repertoires in COVID-19. The assay was immunoSEQ multiplex PCR, and TCRdb's table has in-frame clones only and misses some. The sample shows fewer than 250,000 clones, 82% of them seen only once. Material: peripheral blood. These receptors came from a woman aged 80 or over with acute or convalescent COVID-19.

J is TRBJ2-3 and V is TRBV11-1; 7 nucleotides line up with TRBD2. V was pared by 2 bases and J by 2 bases, with 4 bases of the junction left unmatched. The CDR3 totals 15 residues. Germline assignment: CDR1 SGHAT and CDR2 FQDESV (reference sequence). Here the CDR3 DNA reads TGTGCCAGCAGCTTATCCGGGGGGATCACAGATACGCAGTATTTT. Protein sequence: CASSLSGGITDTQYF.

This clone turned up a few times. V gene TRBV12-5 combines with J gene TRBJ2-3, with a weak D call TRBD1 (6 bases). This CDR3 spans 13 amino acids. With 6 bases removed from V and 3 bases from J, the gap between germline ends came to 10 bases. Per the germline V gene, CDR1 is LGHNT and CDR2 is FRNRAP. This CDR3 reads CASGGAVTDTQYF. Written as DNA, the CDR3 is TGTGCTAGTGGGGGGGCGGTGACAGATACGCAGTATTTT. Drawing the rest from reference TRBV12-5 and TRBJ2-3, the complete variable domain is DARVTQTPRHKVTEMGQEVTMRCQPILGHNTVFWYRQTMMQGLELLAYFRNRAPLDDSGMPKDRFSAEMPDATLATLKIQPSEPRDSAVYFCASGGAVTDTQYFGPGTRLTVL.

The chain couples TRBV7-2 to TRBJ2-1; unclear D gene. V was clipped by 3 bases and J by 9 bases, with 12 bases between them. The CDR3 contains 13 residues. Germline assignment: CDR1 SGHTA and CDR2 FQGNSA. CDR3 loop: CASSFPSKFEQFF. The CDR3, as DNA: TGTGCCAGCAGCTTCCCATCTAAATTTGAGCAGTTCTTC. The whole variable domain, filled in from reference TRBV7-2 and TRBJ2-1, reads GAGVSQSPSNKVTEKGKDVELRCDPISGHTALYWYRQSLGQGLEFLIYFQGNSAPDKSGLPSDRFSAERTGGSVSTLTIQRTQQEDSAVYLCASSFPSKFEQFFGPGTRLTVL.

The J gene is TRBJ1-1, the V gene TRBV5-4; D not resolved. This CDR3 is 15 amino acids long. The V gene lost 4 bases and the J gene lost 0 bases, with 13 bases spanning the gap. Germline V gene lookup returns CDR1 SGHNT and CDR2 YYREEE (reference sequence). CDR3: CASSLDMIMNTEAFF. The CDR3 DNA is TGTGCCAGCAGCCTTGACATGATCATGAACACTGAAGCTTTCTTT.

The chain employs TRBV5-5 and TRBJ2-5; TRBD2 might be the D (5 bases). This CDR3 region has 15 residues. The germline CDR1 and CDR2 sequences are SGHKS and YYEKEE (reference sequence). Trimming pared 4 bases from V and 4 bases from J, leaving 17 bases between. The CDR3 sequence is CASSHGGLVRETQYF. For the CDR3, the DNA is TGTGCCAGCAGCCACGGCGGGTTAGTACGAGAGACCCAGTACTTC.

The sample holds a few counts of this clone. The rearrangement links TRBV4-1 to TRBJ2-7; 7 nucleotides line up with TRBD2. The CDR3 covers 16 residues. V shed 0 bases, J shed 0 bases, and the junction held 5 bases outside the gene matches. The germline V gene has CDR1 MGHRA and CDR2 YSYEKL. The CDR3 loop is CASSQEAGVSSYEQYF. The CDR3 nucleotides read TGCGCCAGCAGCCAAGAGGCGGGAGTGAGCTCCTACGAGCAGTACTTC.

The chain joins TRBV5-1 to TRBJ1-1; D perhaps matches TRBD1 (5 bases). Germline CDR1 reads SGHRS; CDR2 reads YFSETQ. The germline V and J ends were trimmed by 0 bases and 4 bases, with 16 bases remaining between them. The CDR3 runs to 16 residues. The CDR3 loop reads CASSLGGTSRGTEAFF. The CDR3 nucleotides read TGCGCCAGCAGCTTGGGCGGGACCTCTAGGGGCACTGAAGCTTTCTTT.

J is TRBJ2-1 and V is TRBV7-3; 9 bases align to TRBD2. V trimming: 0 bases; J trimming: 7 bases; junction bases outside the gene matches: 10. The CDR3 is 17 amino acids. Germline V lookup: CDR1 SGHTA, CDR2 FQGTGA. CDR3 DNA sequence: TGTGCCAGCAGCTTAACGGTAGCGGGGGCTTTGGGAAATGAGCAGTTCTTC. Translated, it gives CASSLTVAGALGNEQFF.

This chain uses TRBV5-5 with TRBJ2-2, with 9 bases identical to TRBD1. CDR1 is SGHKS and CDR2 is YYEKEE in the germline V gene (reference sequence). This CDR3 has 18 residues. Trimming cost V 3 bases and J 0 bases; bases outside gene matches: 9. The CDR3 DNA reads TGTGCCAGCAGCTCACAGGGGGCTCAGCGCGCGAACACCGGGGAGCTGTTTTTT. Encoded protein: CASSSQGAQRANTGELFF.

The CDR3, as DNA: TGTGCCAGCAGCTTGACGGGGACAGCCAATTCCTACGAGCAGTACTTC. It specifies CASSLTGTANSYEQYF. This chain links TRBV7-3 with TRBJ2-7; 7 bases map to TRBD1. The CDR3 consists of 16 residues. The germline V gene has CDR1 SGHTA and CDR2 FQGTGA. V was pared by 3 bases and J by 1 base, with 9 bases of the junction left unmatched.

There are many counts of this clone. The chain links TRBV2 to TRBJ1-1; D perhaps matches TRBD1 (5 bases). The CDR3 totals 15 residues. The V gene lost 2 bases and the J gene lost 1 base, with 11 bases spanning the gap. Germline V gene data show CDR1 as SNHLY and CDR2 as FYNNEI. The CDR3 DNA follows: TGTGCCAGCAGTGAAAAGACCACAGGGAACACTGAAGCTTTCTTT. Translation gives CASSEKTTGNTEAFF. Supplemented by reference TRBV2 and TRBJ1-1, the full variable domain reads EPEVTQTPSHQVTQMGQEVILRCVPISNHLYFYWYRQILGQKVEFLVSFYNNEISEKSEIFDDQFSVERPDGSNFTLKIRSTKLEDSAMYFCASSEKTTGNTEAFFGQGTRLTVV.

This chain's CDR3 is CASTVLRGLSQETQYF. The CDR3 DNA sequence: TGCGCCAGCACGGTACTGCGGGGACTCAGCCAAGAGACCCAGTACTTC. The chain joins TRBV5-1 to TRBJ2-5, with D possibly TRBD2 on 6 matching bases. The CDR3 is 16 residues long. V was cut by 6 bases and J by 1 base, with 19 bases left in between. Per germline, CDR1 SGHRS and CDR2 YFSETQ.

This sequence joins TRBV7-8 and TRBJ1-1, with no clear D. Germline V gives CDR1 SGHVS, CDR2 FQNEAQ. Trimming pared 4 bases from V and 5 bases from J, leaving 11 bases between. This CDR3 is built from 13 residues. In DNA form, the CDR3 reads TGTGCCAGCAGCTCGACAATATTGACTGAAGCTTTCTTT. This translates into CASSSTILTEAFF.

CDR3 in amino acids: CAIRGQRDGYTF. As DNA, the CDR3 is TGTGCCATCAGGGGACAGAGGGATGGCTACACCTTC. The chain couples TRBV10-3 to TRBJ1-2, with 7 bases lining up with TRBD1. CDR3 length equals 12 residues. The trim removed 6 bases at V and 6 bases at J, leaving 4 bases unmatched. Germline V gene data show CDR1 as ENHRY and CDR2 as SYGVKD.

The V and J genes are TRBV6-4 and TRBJ1-5; D not resolved. V lost 4 bases to trimming and J lost 2 bases, with 9 bases between them. Germline V gene lookup returns CDR1 MRHNA and CDR2 SNTAGT. CDR3 length equals 14 residues. This chain's CDR3 is CASSAEGGNQPQHF. The DNA for the CDR3 is TGTGCCAGCAGTGCAGAGGGAGGCAATCAGCCCCAGCATTTT.

The chain employs TRBV19 and TRBJ2-1; 9 positions agree with TRBD1. Trimming took 0 bases from V and 12 from J; bases not matched to a gene: 3. This CDR3 is built from 13 residues. Germline V gene lookup returns CDR1 LNHDA and CDR2 SQIVND (reference sequence). The CDR3 nucleotides are TGTGCCAGTAGTATAGATAGGACAGGGGTGCAGTTCTTC. Its protein product is CASSIDRTGVQFF.

This clone was detected only once. The chain carries TRBV19 and TRBJ1-1, with 8 bases identical to TRBD1. Germline CDR1 is LNHDA and CDR2 is SQIVND (reference sequence). The V and J ends lost 3 bases and 6 bases, in that order; junction bases with no gene match: 9. This CDR3 contains 15 residues. CDR3 DNA: TGTGCCAGTAGTATTCGAGGGCAGGGGGCTGCTGAAGCTTTCTTT. It encodes CASSIRGQGAAEAFF.

This rearrangement joins TRBV6-5 to TRBJ2-1; no firm D call. Trimming removed 3 bases at V and 6 bases at J, with 9 bases between. CDR3 size: 13 residues. CDR1 is MNHEY, CDR2 SVGAGI, per germline. CDR3 region: CASSYQETNEQFF. CDR3 DNA sequence: TGTGCCAGCAGTTATCAGGAAACCAATGAGCAGTTCTTC.

This clone occurred once. The rearrangement joins TRBV5-5 to TRBJ2-7; 10 nucleotides agree with TRBD2. Germline CDR1 SGHKS, CDR2 YYEKEE (reference sequence). Unmatched junction bases numbered 2, after V lost 0 bases and J lost 2 bases. The length of the CDR3 is 15 residues. As DNA, the CDR3 is TGTGCCAGCAGCTTGGCCCTAGCGGGGGCCTACGAGCAGTACTTC. Its translation: CASSLALAGAYEQYF.

The V call is TRBV2, the J call TRBJ2-1; TRBD2 agrees at 11 bases. The CDR3 is made up of 18 amino acids. J lost 0 bases, V lost 7 bases, and 11 bases had no gene match. CDR1 is SNHLY and CDR2 is FYNNEI in the germline V gene. The CDR3 is CASNPLAGGTSSYNEQFF. The CDR3 DNA is TGTGCCAGCAATCCCCTAGCGGGAGGTACCAGCTCCTACAATGAGCAGTTCTTC.

This clone was detected only once. Other DNA variants within this sample encode the same CDR3. This sequence joins TRBV11-2 and TRBJ2-5, with 7 nucleotides matching TRBD2. The trim removed 1 base at V and 5 bases at J, leaving 4 bases unmatched. The germline V gene has CDR1 SGHAT and CDR2 FQNNGV. The CDR3 length is 14 residues. Here the CDR3 reads CASSLGTSGETQYF. CDR3 sequence (DNA): TGTGCCAGCAGCTTAGGGACTAGTGGGGAGACCCAGTACTTC.

In this sample, this clone turned up once. The J gene is TRBJ1-2, the V gene TRBV7-2; D is unresolved. The ends were cut back, 2 bases at V and 2 bases at J, with 9 bases in the middle. The CDR3 is 14 residues long. Germline CDR1 SGHTA, CDR2 FQGNSA. CDR3 bases: TGTGCCAGCAGCTTACCGCGCAGGAACTATGGCTACACCTTC. Translation: CASSLPRRNYGYTF.

The gene calls are TRBV7-3 and TRBJ2-3; TRBD2 matches 12 bases. Germline-derived CDR1 and CDR2 are SGHTA and FQGTGA. This CDR3 is 15 amino acids long. The V and J ends lost 3 bases and 8 bases, in that order; junction bases with no gene match: 6. The CDR3 loop reads CASSFGLAGSSTQYF. As DNA, the CDR3 is TGTGCCAGCAGCTTTGGACTAGCGGGGTCCTCTACGCAGTATTTT.

The chain recombines TRBV7-2 with TRBJ1-2, with 7 bases that match TRBD1. Germline CDR1 reads SGHTA; CDR2 reads FQGNSA. CDR3 length: 17 amino acids. Germline trimming cut 2 bases from V and 2 bases from J; bases unmatched to any gene: 11. The chain's CDR3 is CASSLMGGGTENYGYTF. The DNA of the CDR3 is TGTGCCAGCAGCTTAATGGGTGGTGGGACAGAGAACTATGGCTACACCTTC.

The rearrangement links TRBV11-2 to TRBJ2-3; tentative D call: TRBD2 (6 bases). The CDR3 totals 13 residues. Germline CDR1 is SGHAT and CDR2 is FQNNGV. The V and J ends lost 5 bases and 2 bases respectively, with 8 bases between them. The DNA for the CDR3 is TGTGCCAGCAGCCGGGACTTCACAGATACGCAGTATTTT. This codes for CASSRDFTDTQYF.

The chain is built from TRBV11-2 and TRBJ2-5; 9 positions match TRBD2. Germline assignment: CDR1 SGHAT and CDR2 FQNNGV. This CDR3 is built from 14 residues. J lost 2 bases, V lost 7 bases, and 5 bases had no gene match. CDR3 amino acids: CASKRGVLQETQYF. The CDR3 DNA follows: TGTGCCAGCAAGCGGGGGGTTTTGCAAGAGACCCAGTACTTC.

This chain joins TRBV5-1 and TRBJ2-7, with D hard to call. The CDR3 consists of 14 residues. Germline CDR1 reads SGHRS; CDR2 reads YFSETQ. V was shortened by 0 bases and J by 3 bases, with 10 bases between the two germline ends. CDR3 protein: CASSLGPRSYEQYF. DNA for the CDR3: TGCGCCAGCAGCTTGGGGCCACGGAGCTACGAGCAGTACTTC.

V usage is TRBV5-6 and J usage is TRBJ1-2; no reliable D call. Trimming removed 0 bases from V and 0 bases from J, with 6 bases in between. Germline V gene data show CDR1 as SGHDT and CDR2 as YYEEEE. The CDR3 is 14 amino acids. CDR3 in DNA: TGTGCCAGCAGCTTGGAAGCTACTAACTATGGCTACACCTTC. This gives the protein CASSLEATNYGYTF.